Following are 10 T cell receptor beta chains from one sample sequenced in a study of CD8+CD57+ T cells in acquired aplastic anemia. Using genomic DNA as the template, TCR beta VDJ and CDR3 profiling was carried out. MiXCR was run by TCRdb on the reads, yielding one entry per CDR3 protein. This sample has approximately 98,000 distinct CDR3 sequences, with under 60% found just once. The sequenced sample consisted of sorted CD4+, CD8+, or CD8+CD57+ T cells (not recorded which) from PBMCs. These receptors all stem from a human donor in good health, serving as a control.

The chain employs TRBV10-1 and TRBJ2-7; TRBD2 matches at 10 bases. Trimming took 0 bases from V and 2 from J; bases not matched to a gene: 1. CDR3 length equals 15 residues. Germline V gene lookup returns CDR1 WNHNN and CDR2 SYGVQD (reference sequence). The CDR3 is CASSESGTSAYEQYF. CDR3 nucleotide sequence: TGCGCCAGCAGTGAGTCTGGGACTAGCGCCTACGAGCAGTACTTC.

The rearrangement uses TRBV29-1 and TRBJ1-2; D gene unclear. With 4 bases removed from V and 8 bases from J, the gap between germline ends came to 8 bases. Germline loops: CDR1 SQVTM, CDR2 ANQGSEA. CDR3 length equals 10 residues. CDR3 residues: CSVGEGGYTF. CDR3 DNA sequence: TGCAGCGTTGGTGAAGGAGGCTACACCTTC.

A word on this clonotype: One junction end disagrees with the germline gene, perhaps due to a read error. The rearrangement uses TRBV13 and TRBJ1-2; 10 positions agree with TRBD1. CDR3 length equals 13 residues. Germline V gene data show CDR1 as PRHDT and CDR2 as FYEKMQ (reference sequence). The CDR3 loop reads CASSLGTGVRYTF. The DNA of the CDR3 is TGTGCCAGCAGTTTAGGGACAGGGGTACGCTACACCTTC.

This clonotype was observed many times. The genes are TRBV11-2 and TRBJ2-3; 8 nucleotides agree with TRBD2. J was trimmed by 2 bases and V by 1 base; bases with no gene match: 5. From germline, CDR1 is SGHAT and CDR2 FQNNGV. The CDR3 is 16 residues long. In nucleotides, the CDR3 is TGTGCCAGCAGCTTAGTAACGGGGGGGGACACAGATACGCAGTATTTT. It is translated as CASSLVTGGDTDTQYF.

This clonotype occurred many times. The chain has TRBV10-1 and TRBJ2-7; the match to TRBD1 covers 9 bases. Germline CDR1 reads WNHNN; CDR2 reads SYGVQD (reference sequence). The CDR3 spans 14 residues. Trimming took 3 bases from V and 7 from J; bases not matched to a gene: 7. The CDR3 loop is CASSEAQGALEQYF. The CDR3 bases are TGCGCCAGCAGTGAAGCACAGGGGGCCTTGGAGCAGTACTTC.

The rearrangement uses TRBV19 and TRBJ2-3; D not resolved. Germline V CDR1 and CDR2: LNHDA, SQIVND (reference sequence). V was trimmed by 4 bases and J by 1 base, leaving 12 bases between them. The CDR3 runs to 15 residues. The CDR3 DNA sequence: TGTGCCAGTAGTAACGGAGTTGAACGCACAGATACGCAGTATTTT. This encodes CASSNGVERTDTQYF. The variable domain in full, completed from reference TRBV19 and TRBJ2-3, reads DGGITQSPKYLFRKEGQNVTLSCEQNLNHDAMYWYRQDPGQGLRLIYYSQIVNDFQKGDIAEGYSVSREKKESFPLTVTSAQKNPTAFYLCASSNGVERTDTQYFGPGTRLTVL.

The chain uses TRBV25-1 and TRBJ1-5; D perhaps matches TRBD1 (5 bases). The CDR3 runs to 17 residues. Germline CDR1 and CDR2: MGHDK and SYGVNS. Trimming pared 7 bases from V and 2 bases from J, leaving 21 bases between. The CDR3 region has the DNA TGTGCCAGCACGAGGTTGGGGGAGGCCCCTTGCAATCAGCCCCAGCATTTT. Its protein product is CASTRLGEAPCNQPQHF.

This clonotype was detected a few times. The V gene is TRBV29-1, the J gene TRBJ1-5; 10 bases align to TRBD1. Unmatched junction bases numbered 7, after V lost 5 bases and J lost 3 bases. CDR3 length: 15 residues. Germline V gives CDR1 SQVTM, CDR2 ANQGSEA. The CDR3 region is CSVPGTGVNNQPQHF. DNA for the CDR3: TGCAGCGTTCCCGGGACAGGGGTAAACAATCAGCCCCAGCATTTT.

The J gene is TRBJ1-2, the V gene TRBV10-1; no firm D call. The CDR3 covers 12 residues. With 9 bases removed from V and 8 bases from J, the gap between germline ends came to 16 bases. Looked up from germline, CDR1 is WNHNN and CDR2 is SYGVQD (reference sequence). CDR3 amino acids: CARSDTKRGYTF. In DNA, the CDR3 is TGCGCCAGGTCGGATACAAAGAGGGGCTACACCTTC.

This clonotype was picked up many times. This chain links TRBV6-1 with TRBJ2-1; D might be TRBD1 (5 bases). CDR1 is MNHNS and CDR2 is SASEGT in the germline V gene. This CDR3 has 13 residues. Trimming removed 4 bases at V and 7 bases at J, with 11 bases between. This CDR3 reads CASSGATVNEQFF. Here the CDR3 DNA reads TGTGCCAGCAGTGGGGCGACAGTAAATGAGCAGTTCTTC.